A selection of T cell receptor beta chains follows, all from one sample in a study of identical twins. A single record per CDR3 protein comes from TCRdb applying MiXCR to the 5' RACE reads. This table holds around 570,000 distinct CDR3 sequences, 9.5% to 10% found once. This sample also appeared in a second study, on yellow fever vaccine responses in identical twins.

Material: PBMCs. These receptors were obtained from a woman aged 18-29 years in good health. CDR3s include the opening cysteine and the closing phenylalanine or tryptophan. Each record gives: clone size, V gene, D gene, J gene, CDR3 DNA, CDR3 protein. A D gene is named only where the DNA matches it firmly. The listing skips clone size in some rows; elsewhere it reads once, few, many or a size class.

>few|TRBV20-1|.|TRBJ1-2
TGCAGTGCTAGGCAGGGGACGGGCTACACCTTC
CSARQGTGYTF
>.|TRBV6-4|.|TRBJ2-4
TGTGCCAGCAGTGTTGAGGGGCATGGGTACATTCAGTACTTC
CASSVEGHGYIQYF
>.|TRBV7-9|.|TRBJ2-1
TGTGCCAGCAGTTCCGGTGACACTTTTGAGCAGTTCTTC
CASSSGDTFEQFF
>few|TRBV7-9|.|TRBJ2-7
TGTGCCAGCAGCTTAGTTAAAACAGGGAGCGAGCAGTACTTC
CASSLVKTGSEQYF
>.|TRBV5-6|TRBD2|TRBJ2-1
TGTGCCAGCAGCTCGGGACTAGCGGGGGCCCCCTACAATGAGCAGTTCTTC
CASSSGLAGAPYNEQFF
>few|TRBV6-5|.|TRBJ2-3
TGTGCCAGCAGTTACAATGTGGGATACAAGACAGATACGCAGTATTTT
CASSYNVGYKTDTQYF
>.|TRBV5-6|.|TRBJ2-2
TGTGCCAGGAGCCTCGGGCTCCTCTTCGCCGGGGAGCTGTTTTTT
CARSLGLLFAGELFF
>.|TRBV20-1|.|TRBJ2-1
TGCAGTGCTAGAGTAGCGACTAGTCACTACAATGAGCAGTTCTTC
CSARVATSHYNEQFF
>many|TRBV7-2|.|TRBJ2-3
TGTGCCAGCAGCCCCCGACCAGATACGCAGTATTTT
CASSPRPDTQYF
>.|TRBV4-1|TRBD2|TRBJ2-2
TGCGCCAGCAGCCTTCCGGGACAGGGACCTAGCGGGAGGGTCGGGGAGCTGTTTTTT
CASSLPGQGPSGRVGELFF